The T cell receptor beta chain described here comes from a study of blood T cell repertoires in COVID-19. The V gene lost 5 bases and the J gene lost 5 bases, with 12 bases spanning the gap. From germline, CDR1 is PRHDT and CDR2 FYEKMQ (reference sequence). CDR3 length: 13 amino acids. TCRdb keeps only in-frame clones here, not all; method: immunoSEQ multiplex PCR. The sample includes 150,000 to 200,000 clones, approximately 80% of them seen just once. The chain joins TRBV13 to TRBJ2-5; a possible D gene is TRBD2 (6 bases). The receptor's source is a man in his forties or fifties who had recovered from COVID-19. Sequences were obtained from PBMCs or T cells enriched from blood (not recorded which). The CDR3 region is CASSQIRGETQYF. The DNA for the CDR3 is TGTGCCAGCAGCCAAATCCGGGGGGAGACCCAGTACTTC.